This T cell receptor beta chain was sequenced for a study of T cell responses to AZD1222 COVID-19 vaccine. Turning to the study itself: Investigators merged groups given second doses at roughly 4 or roughly 12 weeks.

Some clones are missing from TCRdb's copy, which holds only in-frame ones; the method was immunoSEQ multiplex PCR. The sample consists of fewer than 130,000 clones, over 75% of them appearing once. This clone is a singleton in its sample. The identical CDR3 is also encoded by other nucleotide sequences in the sample. The CDR3 sequence is 12 residues long. Trimming removed 5 bases at V and 7 bases at J, with 11 bases between. Germline V gene data show CDR1 as MDHEN and CDR2 as SYDVKM. V is TRBV28 and J is TRBJ1-2; no firm D call. The clonotype comes from an adult in good health. This specimen consisted of peripheral blood, obtained on day 0 of AZD1222 vaccination. The CDR3 DNA sequence: TGTGCCAGCAGTCCGGGTCTCGGTGGCTACACCTTC. This codes for CASSPGLGGYTF.